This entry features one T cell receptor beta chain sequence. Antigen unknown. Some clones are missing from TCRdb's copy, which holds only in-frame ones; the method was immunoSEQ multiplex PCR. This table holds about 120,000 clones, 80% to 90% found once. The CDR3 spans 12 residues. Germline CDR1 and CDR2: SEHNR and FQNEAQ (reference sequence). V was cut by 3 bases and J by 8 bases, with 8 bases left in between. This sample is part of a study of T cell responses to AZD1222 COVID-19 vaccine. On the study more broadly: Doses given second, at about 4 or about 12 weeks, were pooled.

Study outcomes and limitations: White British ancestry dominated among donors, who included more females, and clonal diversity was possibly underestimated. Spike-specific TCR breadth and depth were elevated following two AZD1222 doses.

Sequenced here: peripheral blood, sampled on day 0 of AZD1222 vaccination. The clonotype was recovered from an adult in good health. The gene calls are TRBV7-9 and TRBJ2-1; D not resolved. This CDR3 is CASSLVGDEQFF. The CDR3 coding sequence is TGTGCCAGCAGCTTGGTAGGTGATGAGCAGTTCTTC.